This T cell receptor beta chain was sequenced during a study of beta chain features in type 1 diabetes. Reverse transcription of all isolated RNA meant that expressed TCRB transcripts were sequenced. Repertoires were generated with immunoSEQ multiplex PCR, while TCRdb's copy carries only in-frame clones and drops some. The sample yields more than 250,000 clones, 15% seen once. Study findings and constraints: Highly expressing activated T cells could be over-counted with a cDNA template. A moderate, significant TCRB CDR3 shortening appeared in type 1 diabetes across four CD4+ subsets.

CDR3 length: 14 residues. CDR1 SGHRS and CDR2 YFSETQ come from the germline V gene. V was pared by 2 bases and J by 1 base, with 10 bases between. On this clone: Its target is unknown.

Source material: naive CD4+ T cells from blood. The V and J genes are TRBV5-1 and TRBJ2-7; D is undetermined. The clonotype was recovered from a man aged 18-30 years with type 1 diabetes. The CDR3 coding sequence is TGCGCCAGCAGCTTCAGTGTTGGTTCCTACGAGCAGTACTTC. Its translation is CASSFSVGSYEQYF.